Shown below are 23 T cell receptor beta chains from a single sample sequenced in a study of graft-versus-host responses after intestinal transplantation. Their cognate antigens are unknown. TCRdb keeps only in-frame clones here, not all; method: immunoSEQ multiplex PCR. This table has about 110,000 clones, more than 85% appearing once. The material sequenced was unstimulated CD8+ T cells sorted from spleen or lymph node cells, taken before transplant. The receptors were sampled from a human donor who was the organ donor for an intestinal transplant.

The V and J genes are TRBV28 and TRBJ1-2, with 10 bases aligning to TRBD1. V was clipped by 5 bases and J by 1 base; unmatched bases: 4. Germline CDR1 is MDHEN and CDR2 is SYDVKM. The CDR3 extends over 15 amino acids. DNA for the CDR3: TGTGCCAGCAGTACGGGACAGGGGCTTAACTATGGCTACACCTTC. Its protein is CASSTGQGLNYGYTF.

The chain combines TRBV27 with TRBJ2-5, with 9 bases matching TRBD2. Germline CDR1 MNHEY, CDR2 SMNVEV (reference sequence). The V segment lost 3 bases and the J segment 1 base; nucleotides outside the gene matches: 21. The CDR3 covers 21 residues. CDR3 DNA sequence: TGTGCCAGCAGTTTGCGGAGGCACAGGAACTTTAGCGGGAGATCCCAAGAGACCCAGTACTTC. Amino acids: CASSLRRHRNFSGRSQETQYF.

V and J are TRBV6-1 and TRBJ2-6; D perhaps matches TRBD1 (6 bases). V dropped 4 bases and J dropped 0 bases, with 7 bases sitting between them. CDR1 MNHNS and CDR2 SASEGT come from the germline V gene. The CDR3 runs to 15 residues. The CDR3 here is CASSARGSGANVLTF. The CDR3, as DNA: TGTGCCAGCAGTGCCAGGGGCTCTGGGGCCAACGTCCTGACTTTC.

This sequence joins TRBV13 and TRBJ2-1; D gene ambiguous. V dropped 0 bases and J dropped 4 bases, with 4 bases sitting between them. The CDR3 totals 13 residues. The germline gives CDR1 PRHDT, CDR2 FYEKMQ (reference sequence). CDR3 nucleotides: TGTGCCAGCAGCTTAGGCACGTACAATGAGCAGTTCTTC. It codes for CASSLGTYNEQFF.

The V call is TRBV4-1, the J call TRBJ2-1; TRBD2 matches 7 bases. Germline lookup yields CDR1 MGHRA and CDR2 YSYEKL. After removal of 1 base from V and 7 bases from J, the junction contained 22 bases not matched to a gene. The CDR3 consists of 20 residues. The CDR3 sequence is CASSQALAPAAGRPENEQFF. The CDR3 nucleotides are TGCGCCAGCAGCCAAGCCCTCGCCCCGGCAGCGGGGCGACCTGAGAATGAGCAGTTCTTC.

The count of this clone is one. This sequence joins TRBV28 and TRBJ2-1; D tentatively reads TRBD1 or TRBD2 (5 bases each). The CDR3 totals 15 residues. Germline CDR1 and CDR2: MDHEN and SYDVKM. Trimming removed 0 bases from V and 15 bases from J, with 21 bases in between. The CDR3 reads CASSLWRGWTFALFF. Here the CDR3 DNA reads TGTGCCAGCAGTTTATGGAGGGGTTGGACGTTCGCCCTGTTCTTC.

J is TRBJ1-2 and V is TRBV9, with D unclear. The V gene lost 0 bases and the J gene lost 7 bases, with 16 bases spanning the gap. The CDR3 totals 15 residues. Per the germline V gene, CDR1 is SGDLS and CDR2 is YYNGEE. This chain's CDR3 is CASSVGADPSPGYTF. Written as DNA, the CDR3 is TGTGCCAGCAGCGTAGGGGCAGACCCCTCTCCTGGCTACACCTTC.

The gene calls are TRBV2 and TRBJ1-2; tentative D call: TRBD1 (6 bases). The V and J ends lost 10 bases and 8 bases respectively, with 14 bases between them. Per germline, CDR1 SNHLY and CDR2 FYNNEI. The CDR3 contains 11 residues. The CDR3 DNA is TGTGCCACTCGGAAGGGGGACGGCTACACCTTC. Protein: CATRKGDGYTF. Using reference TRBV2 and TRBJ1-2 for the parts outside the CDR3, the full variable domain is EPEVTQTPSHQVTQMGQEVILRCVPISNHLYFYWYRQILGQKVEFLVSFYNNEISEKSEIFDDQFSVERPDGSNFTLKIRSTKLEDSAMYFCATRKGDGYTFGSGTRLTVV.

The chain has TRBV13 and TRBJ2-3; possible D gene TRBD1, 5 bases. CDR1 PRHDT and CDR2 FYEKMQ come from the germline V gene (reference sequence). This CDR3 has 15 amino acids. V gave up 5 bases and J gave up 5 bases, with 17 bases separating them. The chain's CDR3 is CASSPDRAKGDTQYF. As DNA, the CDR3 is TGTGCCAGCAGCCCCGACAGAGCCAAGGGAGATACGCAGTATTTT.

This clone came up once. The chain combines TRBV4-1 with TRBJ2-2; tentatively, D is TRBD1 (6 bases). The CDR3 is 17 residues long. Germline V gene sequence: CDR1 MGHRA, CDR2 YSYEKL. Trimming took off 4 bases at V and 4 bases at J, with 19 bases between the two ends. The CDR3 sequence: CASSPRGPGDGTGELFF. The CDR3 DNA reads TGCGCCAGCAGCCCAAGAGGCCCAGGGGACGGCACCGGGGAGCTGTTTTTT.

The chain combines TRBV21-1 with TRBJ2-7; the DNA was not compared with TRBD2, the D call given in the table. TRBV21-1 is an annotated pseudogene. The length of the CDR3 is 15 residues. CDR3 sequence: CASSKGSGRSSEQYF. Here the CDR3 DNA reads TGTGCCAGCAGCAAAGGTAGCGGGAGAAGTAGCGAGCAGTACTTC.

The V gene is TRBV9, the J gene TRBJ2-1; D is possibly TRBD2 (6 bases). The length of the CDR3 is 15 residues. V lost 0 bases to trimming and J lost 2 bases, with 9 bases between them. The germline V gene encodes CDR1 SGDLS and CDR2 YYNGEE. CDR3 bases: TGTGCCAGCAGCGTAGGGAGGGGAGCCTACAATGAGCAGTTCTTC. Residues: CASSVGRGAYNEQFF.

The chain is built from TRBV27 and TRBJ2-7; 7 positions match TRBD1. This CDR3 comprises 15 residues. CDR1 MNHEY and CDR2 SMNVEV come from the germline V gene (reference sequence). The ends lost 3 bases at V and 5 bases at J; junction bases unmatched: 10. The CDR3 DNA is TGTGCCAGCAGTTTTGATTACAGGGGAATCCACGAGCAGTACTTC. It yields the protein CASSFDYRGIHEQYF.

The rearrangement uses TRBV14 and TRBJ2-1; D is ambiguous. Germline assignment: CDR1 SGHDN and CDR2 FVKESK. This CDR3 has 15 amino acids. The V end lost 0 bases, the J end lost 8 bases, and 14 bases lay between the germline ends. In nucleotides, the CDR3 is TGTGCCAGCAGCCAAGAGGCCACGACCGTAGATGAGCAGTTCTTC. This translates into CASSQEATTVDEQFF.

The chain has TRBV29-1 and TRBJ1-1; 7 bases are a match to TRBD1. The CDR3 covers 12 residues. Germline V gene lookup returns CDR1 SQVTM and CDR2 ANQGSEA. Trimming removed 6 bases from V and 4 bases from J; junction bases left unmatched: 5. The DNA for the CDR3 is TGCAGCGTCTACAGGGGAGGCACTGAAGCTTTCTTT. This encodes CSVYRGGTEAFF.

CDR3 bases: TGTGCCAGCAGCTTGGTGGGAGACTACAATGAGCAGTTCTTC. Its translation: CASSLVGDYNEQFF. The J gene is TRBJ2-1, the V gene TRBV7-9; D is perhaps TRBD2 (5 bases). CDR1 SEHNR and CDR2 FQNEAQ come from the germline V gene (reference sequence). The CDR3 length is 14 residues. V was cut by 3 bases and J by 3 bases, with 9 bases left in between.

This sequence joins TRBV28 and TRBJ2-3; 9 bases fit TRBD2. Germline V gene data show CDR1 as MDHEN and CDR2 as SYDVKM. The J segment lost 2 bases and the V segment lost 4 bases, leaving 10 bases of the junction unmatched. This CDR3 spans 17 amino acids. CDR3 region: CASSSSLTSGHTDTQYF. CDR3 nucleotide sequence: TGTGCCAGCAGTTCCAGTTTGACTAGCGGTCACACAGATACGCAGTATTTT. Combining the CDR3 with reference TRBV28 and TRBJ2-3 gives the whole variable domain DVKVTQSSRYLVKRTGEKVFLECVQDMDHENMFWYRQDPGLGLRLIYFSYDVKMKEKGDIPEGYSVSREKKERFSLILESASTNQTSMYLCASSSSLTSGHTDTQYFGPGTRLTVL.

The chain combines TRBV7-9 with TRBJ2-5; tentatively, D is TRBD2 (5 bases). This CDR3 comprises 16 residues. With 5 bases removed from V and 2 bases from J, the gap between germline ends came to 18 bases. In germline, CDR1 is SEHNR, CDR2 FQNEAQ (reference sequence). The CDR3 DNA is TGTGCCAGCAGCCCGGGGATCCTCATAGGTCAAGAGACCCAGTACTTC. It encodes CASSPGILIGQETQYF.

This clone was seen a single time. The chain has TRBV27 and TRBJ2-6, with D unresolved. Germline assignment: CDR1 MNHEY and CDR2 SMNVEV (reference sequence). CDR3 length: 17 amino acids. The ends were cut back, 4 bases at V and 1 base at J, with 14 bases in the middle. The CDR3 DNA follows: TGTGCCAGCAGTTCGTCGCAGGAAACATCTGGGGCCAACGTCCTGACTTTC. It codes for CASSSSQETSGANVLTF.

The chain uses TRBV7-9 and TRBJ1-1; maybe TRBD1 (5 bases). Germline CDR1 is SEHNR and CDR2 is FQNEAQ (reference sequence). The CDR3 is 15 amino acids. V was clipped by 5 bases and J by 2 bases, with 15 bases between them. CDR3 sequence: CASSRRGHFNTEAFF. In nucleotides, the CDR3 is TGTGCCAGCAGCCGGCGAGGACACTTCAACACTGAAGCTTTCTTT.

The chain combines TRBV5-1 with TRBJ2-6; maybe TRBD1 (5 bases). CDR3 size: 18 residues. Trimming left V 1 base short and J 0 bases short, with 14 bases between. Germline V CDR1 and CDR2: SGHRS, YFSETQ. CDR3 nucleotide sequence: TGCGCCAGCAGCTTGAGGTTACAGGTTCGCTCTGGGGCCAACGTCCTGACTTTC. Its translation: CASSLRLQVRSGANVLTF.

CDR3 nucleotide sequence: TGTGCCACGGGGAGGGGCTCCTACAATGAGCAGTTCTTC. It codes for CATGRGSYNEQFF. V and J are TRBV27 and TRBJ2-1; 7 nucleotides agree with TRBD2. Per germline, CDR1 MNHEY and CDR2 SMNVEV (reference sequence). Trimming took 10 bases from V and 0 from J; bases not matched to a gene: 3. This CDR3 has 13 residues.

This clone was recorded once. The J gene is TRBJ2-1, the V gene TRBV27; TRBD2 matches at 13 bases. V shed 3 bases and J 8 bases; nucleotides not matched to a gene: 7. The CDR3 consists of 16 residues. CDR1 MNHEY and CDR2 SMNVEV come from the germline V gene (reference sequence). CDR3 sequence reads: CASSLRTSGSPYEQFF. The CDR3 DNA is TGTGCCAGCAGTTTGCGGACTAGCGGGAGTCCTTATGAGCAGTTCTTC.